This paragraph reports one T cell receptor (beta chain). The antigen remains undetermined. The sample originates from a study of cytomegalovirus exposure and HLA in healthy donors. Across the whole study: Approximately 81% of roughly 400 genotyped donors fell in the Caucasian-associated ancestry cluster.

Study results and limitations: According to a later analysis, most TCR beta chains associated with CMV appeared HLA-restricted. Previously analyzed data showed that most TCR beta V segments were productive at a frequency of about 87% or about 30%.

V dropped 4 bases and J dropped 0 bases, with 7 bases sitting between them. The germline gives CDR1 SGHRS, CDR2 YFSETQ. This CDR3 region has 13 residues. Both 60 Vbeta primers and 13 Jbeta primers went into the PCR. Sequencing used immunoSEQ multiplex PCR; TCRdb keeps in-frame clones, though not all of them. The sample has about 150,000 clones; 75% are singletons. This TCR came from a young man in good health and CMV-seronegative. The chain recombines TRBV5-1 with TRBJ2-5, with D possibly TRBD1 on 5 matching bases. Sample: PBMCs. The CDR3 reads CASSGAHQETQYF. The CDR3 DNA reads TGCGCCAGCAGCGGGGCGCACCAAGAGACCCAGTACTTC.